A selection of T cell receptor beta chains follows, all from one sample in a study of blood T cells in healthy people across ages. TCRdb independently ran MiXCR on the 5' RACE reads; one entry per CDR3 protein. The sample has roughly 1,800,000 distinct CDR3 sequences, just under 50% seen once; the top ten hold less than 2.5%. Specimen: blood. The origin of the receptors is a woman aged 40 to 55 in good health. CDR3s include the opening cysteine and the closing phenylalanine or tryptophan. A D gene is named only where the DNA matches it firmly. Not every row has a clone size; where given, it reads once, few, many or a size class.

J | V | length | size | D | DNA | CDR3
TRBJ2-1 | TRBV4-1 | 20 | few | TRBD2 | TGCGCCAGCAGCCATCCGATTGGGAGCCGGAAGCGGGGGTTTTACAATGAGCAGTTCTTC | CASSHPIGSRKRGFYNEQFF
TRBJ2-5 | TRBV7-2 | 14 | - | - | TGTGCCAGCAACCAGGGGCAATTCCAAGAGACCCAGTACTTC | CASNQGQFQETQYF
TRBJ1-6 | TRBV29-1 | 14 | - | - | TGCAGCGCCCCAGGAAGCTCCTATAATTCACCCCTCCACTTT | CSAPGSSYNSPLHF
TRBJ2-5 | TRBV7-2 | 11 | - | - | TGTGCCAGCAGCTTAGGTCCCTTATGGTACTTC | CASSLGPLWYF
TRBJ2-7 | TRBV2 | 13 | - | TRBD2 | TGTGCCAGCCGGGGGGGGACCTACTACGAGCAGTACTTC | CASRGGTYYEQYF
TRBJ2-1 | TRBV13 | 13 | - | - | TGTGCCAGCAGCCTAGCCCGATACGGGGGTCAGTTCTTC | CASSLARYGGQFF
TRBJ2-7 | TRBV7-2 | 15 | - | - | TGTGCCGGCAGCCCAGACCTGACAGTCTCCTACGAGCAGTACTTC | CAGSPDLTVSYEQYF
TRBJ2-3 | TRBV6-5 | 14 | - | - | TGTGCCAGCAGTTATTTCCTAGGCGCAGATACGCAGTATTTT | CASSYFLGADTQYF
TRBJ2-3 | TRBV27 | 15 | - | - | TGTGCCAGCAGTTTATCACCCGGGTCCCAAGATACGCAGTATTTT | CASSLSPGSQDTQYF
TRBJ2-5 | TRBV24-1 | 16 | - | TRBD1 | TGTGCCACCAGTCAGGGACAGGGGGCTGTAGGGGAGACCCAGTACTTC | CATSQGQGAVGETQYF
TRBJ2-7 | TRBV7-8 | 15 | - | - | TGTGCCAGCAGCTTAGATGGAGCTAGCGACTACGAGCAGTACTTC | CASSLDGASDYEQYF
TRBJ1-2 | TRBV29-1 | 13 | - | - | TGCAGCGTTGTCGAGACCGACGGAGTCCGCTACACCTTC | CSVVETDGVRYTF
TRBJ1-2 | TRBV6-2/TRBV6-3 | 14 | - | TRBD1 | TGTGCCAGCATTCGTTCGGGACAGGGGTCCGGCTACACCTTC | CASIRSGQGSGYTF
TRBJ2-4 | TRBV20-1 | 15 | - | - | TGCAGTGCTACCGGACAGATGATAGCCAAAAACATTCAGTACTTC | CSATGQMIAKNIQYF
TRBJ2-5 | TRBV7-2 | 15 | few | TRBD2 | TGTGCCAGCAGCCCTAGCGGGGTCCTCCAAGAGACCCAGTACTTC | CASSPSGVLQETQYF
TRBJ2-1 | TRBV20-1 | 18 | few | TRBD2 | TGCAGTGCTAGAGATCCTTACCCGATTAGCGGGGGGGCGAATGAGCAGTTCTTC | CSARDPYPISGGANEQFF
TRBJ2-3 | TRBV27 | 15 | once | - | TGTGCCAGCAGTTTATCCAGGGGTTCCGCAGATACGCAGTATTTT | CASSLSRGSADTQYF
TRBJ2-7 | TRBV7-9 | 15 | once | - | TGTGCCAGCAGCTTAGGCCCCCTGAAATCCTACGAGCAGTACTTC | CASSLGPLKSYEQYF
TRBJ2-1 | TRBV5-1 | 15 | - | - | TGCGCCAGCAGTTCACAGGTTTTCCGGTACAATGAGCAGTTCTTC | CASSSQVFRYNEQFF
TRBJ2-5 | TRBV29-1 | 14 | - | TRBD2 | TGCAGCGTCGCTAAAGCGGGGGTACAAGAGACCCAGTACTTC | CSVAKAGVQETQYF
TRBJ2-7 | TRBV15 | 12 | - | - | TGTGCCACCAGCAGAGATCATGGCGAGCAGTACTTC | CATSRDHGEQYF
TRBJ1-1 | TRBV20-1 | 15 | - | - | TGCAGTGAGGAACAGTACAAGTTCCTCAACACTGAAGCTTTCTTT | CSEEQYKFLNTEAFF
TRBJ2-7 | TRBV20-1 | 13 | - | - | TGCAGTGCTGCTCTCAGGGCGACCTACGAGCAGTACTTC | CSAALRATYEQYF
TRBJ2-1 | TRBV7-3 | 15 | - | - | TGTGCCAGCAGCTTACAGGACGGAGGATACAATGAGCAGTTCTTC | CASSLQDGGYNEQFF
TRBJ1-1 | TRBV5-5 | 16 | - | TRBD1 | TGTGCCAGCAGTTTGACAGGGGGGATACATAAGTCTGAAGCTTTCTTT | CASSLTGGIHKSEAFF
TRBJ2-5 | TRBV5-1 | 15 | - | TRBD2 | TGCGCCAGCAGCTTGGATCGGGGGGGGCCAGAGACCCAGTACTTC | CASSLDRGGPETQYF
TRBJ1-2 | TRBV20-1 | 14 | - | TRBD1 | TGCAGTGCTGAACAGGGGAGACCGAACTATGGCTACACCTTC | CSAEQGRPNYGYTF